A selection of T cell receptor beta chains follows, all from one sample in a study of cytomegalovirus exposure and HLA in healthy donors. Clones were read by immunoSEQ multiplex PCR, and TCRdb kept only the in-frame ones, dropping some. The sample records 90,000 to 140,000 clones, about 12% being singletons. The sequenced material came from PBMCs. These receptors originate from a man in his forties or fifties in good health and CMV-seropositive. Each CDR3 is given with its conserved first and last residue. The D gene is left open where the match is weak. Clone size is given for some rows only: seen once, a few or many times, or a class if the clone is expanded.

d_gene: .
abundance: few
j_gene: TRBJ2-2
v_gene: TRBV5-1
CDR3aa: CASSFWTPPGELFF
CDR3nt: TGCGCCAGCAGCTTCTGGACACCGCCCGGGGAGCTGTTTTTT

d_gene: TRBD2
abundance: .
j_gene: TRBJ2-5
v_gene: TRBV4-2
CDR3aa: CASSRPGLAGAGGQETQYF
CDR3nt: TGTGCCAGCAGCCGCCCGGGACTAGCGGGAGCGGGAGGGCAGGAGACCCAGTACTTC

d_gene: TRBD2
abundance: .
j_gene: TRBJ2-7
v_gene: TRBV5-4
CDR3aa: CASSLGPGGYEQYF
CDR3nt: TGTGCCAGCAGCTTGGGACCCGGGGGGTACGAGCAGTACTTC

d_gene: .
abundance: few
j_gene: TRBJ2-5
v_gene: TRBV4-1
CDR3aa: CASSPQGRGRGYQETQYF
CDR3nt: TGCGCCAGCAGCCCACAGGGACGGGGGCGGGGGTACCAAGAGACCCAGTACTTC

d_gene: .
abundance: few
j_gene: TRBJ2-5
v_gene: TRBV4-3
CDR3aa: CASSLAGAGSQETQYF
CDR3nt: TGCGCCAGCAGCCTAGCTGGGGCGGGAAGCCAAGAGACCCAGTACTTC

d_gene: .
abundance: .
j_gene: TRBJ2-3
v_gene: TRBV5-1
CDR3aa: CASSPTQGFGADTQYF
CDR3nt: TGCGCCAGCAGCCCGACACAGGGCTTCGGCGCAGATACGCAGTATTTT

d_gene: .
abundance: few
j_gene: TRBJ2-7
v_gene: TRBV4-1
CDR3aa: CASSQDRSISYEQYF
CDR3nt: TGCGCCAGCAGCCAAGATAGGAGCATCTCCTACGAGCAGTACTTC

d_gene: TRBD1
abundance: .
j_gene: TRBJ2-7
v_gene: TRBV5-1
CDR3aa: CASSLTTTQGGSYEQYF
CDR3nt: TGCGCCAGCAGCTTAACGACAACACAGGGGGGATCCTACGAGCAGTACTTC

d_gene: TRBD2
abundance: .
j_gene: TRBJ2-1
v_gene: TRBV6-6
CDR3aa: CASSYSGGRAYNEQFF
CDR3nt: TGTGCCAGCAGTTACTCCGGCGGGAGGGCCTACAATGAGCAGTTCTTC

d_gene: TRBD2
abundance: .
j_gene: TRBJ2-1
v_gene: TRBV6-5
CDR3aa: CASSYGTSGSLNEQFF
CDR3nt: TGTGCCAGCAGTTACGGGACTAGCGGGTCCCTTAATGAGCAGTTCTTC

d_gene: .
abundance: few
j_gene: TRBJ1-4
v_gene: TRBV18
CDR3aa: CASSPAGSYEKLFF
CDR3nt: TGTGCCAGCTCACCCGCCGGGTCCTATGAAAAACTGTTTTTT

d_gene: TRBD2
abundance: few
j_gene: TRBJ2-1
v_gene: TRBV4-2
CDR3aa: CASSRLLAGDYNEQFF
CDR3nt: TGTGCCAGCAGCCGCTTACTAGCGGGGGACTACAATGAGCAGTTCTTC

d_gene: .
abundance: .
j_gene: TRBJ2-3
v_gene: TRBV30
CDR3aa: CAWKHTDTQYF
CDR3nt: TGTGCCTGGAAACACACAGATACGCAGTATTTT

d_gene: .
abundance: .
j_gene: TRBJ1-2
v_gene: TRBV7-9
CDR3aa: CASSPRRRYYSDGYTF
CDR3nt: TGTGCCAGCAGCCCGAGGAGGAGGTACTACTCAGACGGCTACACCTTC

d_gene: .
abundance: few
j_gene: TRBJ1-5
v_gene: TRBV27
CDR3aa: CASSSRAALSNQPQHF
CDR3nt: TGTGCCAGCAGTTCCCGCGCGGCCCTTAGCAATCAGCCCCAGCATTTT

d_gene: .
abundance: .
j_gene: TRBJ2-3
v_gene: TRBV5-1
CDR3aa: CASNRADTQYF
CDR3nt: TGCGCCAGCAACCGAGCAGATACGCAGTATTTT

d_gene: .
abundance: few
j_gene: TRBJ2-7
v_gene: TRBV28
CDR3aa: CASSLWGRTYEQYF
CDR3nt: TGTGCCAGCAGTTTATGGGGGCGCACCTACGAGCAGTACTTC

d_gene: .
abundance: few
j_gene: TRBJ1-2
v_gene: TRBV4-3
CDR3aa: CASSQDARAGGYTF
CDR3nt: TGCGCCAGCAGCCAAGACGCCAGGGCAGGTGGCTACACCTTC

d_gene: .
abundance: few
j_gene: TRBJ2-1
v_gene: TRBV7-7
CDR3aa: CASSLSESNYNEQFF
CDR3nt: TGTGCTAGCAGCTTATCGGAGTCCAACTACAATGAGCAGTTCTTC

d_gene: TRBD2
abundance: .
j_gene: TRBJ2-7
v_gene: TRBV18
CDR3aa: CASSLRSGSGIYEQYF
CDR3nt: TGTGCCAGCTCCCTGAGGAGCGGGAGTGGAATATACGAGCAGTACTTC

d_gene: .
abundance: .
j_gene: TRBJ1-1
v_gene: TRBV19
CDR3aa: CASIKFQGRDTEAFF
CDR3nt: TGTGCCAGTATTAAATTCCAGGGCCGAGACACTGAAGCTTTCTTT

d_gene: .
abundance: few
j_gene: TRBJ1-4
v_gene: TRBV4-2
CDR3aa: CASSQGDAGETFF
CDR3nt: TGTGCCAGCAGCCAAGGGGATGCAGGGGAGACGTTTTTT

d_gene: TRBD2
abundance: few
j_gene: TRBJ2-1
v_gene: TRBV5-1
CDR3aa: CASSLTASGSINEQFF
CDR3nt: TGCGCCAGCAGCTTGACGGCTAGCGGGAGTATCAATGAGCAGTTCTTC

d_gene: .
abundance: .
j_gene: TRBJ2-7
v_gene: TRBV5-6
CDR3aa: CASSFRGRSYEQYF
CDR3nt: TGTGCCAGCAGCTTTAGGGGTCGCTCCTACGAGCAGTACTTC

d_gene: .
abundance: .
j_gene: TRBJ2-5
v_gene: TRBV5-6
CDR3aa: CASRLGSYEETQYF
CDR3nt: TGTGCCAGCAGATTGGGGTCCTATGAAGAGACCCAGTACTTC

d_gene: TRBD1
abundance: few
j_gene: TRBJ2-7
v_gene: TRBV11-2
CDR3aa: CASSLRPAGGASYEQYF
CDR3nt: TGTGCCAGCAGCTTAAGGCCCGCAGGGGGCGCCTCCTACGAGCAGTACTTC

d_gene: TRBD1
abundance: .
j_gene: TRBJ1-2
v_gene: TRBV7-9
CDR3aa: CASSHRDRGGIDGYTF
CDR3nt: TGTGCCAGCAGCCACCGGGACAGGGGAGGGATTGATGGCTACACCTTC

d_gene: .
abundance: few
j_gene: TRBJ2-7
v_gene: TRBV11-2
CDR3aa: CASSLAGTPYEQYF
CDR3nt: TGTGCCAGCAGCTTAGCCGGGACACCCTACGAGCAGTACTTC

d_gene: TRBD2
abundance: .
j_gene: TRBJ2-7
v_gene: TRBV9
CDR3aa: CASSVATFSGLREQYF
CDR3nt: TGTGCCAGCAGCGTAGCTACGTTTAGCGGGTTAAGGGAGCAGTACTTC

d_gene: .
abundance: .
j_gene: TRBJ2-3
v_gene: TRBV11-3
CDR3aa: CASSGGDDTDTQYF
CDR3nt: TGTGCCAGCAGCGGCGGGGATGACACAGATACGCAGTATTTT

d_gene: TRBD1
abundance: .
j_gene: TRBJ2-7
v_gene: TRBV27
CDR3aa: CASSLSSGTGAVEQYF
CDR3nt: TGTGCCAGCAGTTTATCTTCCGGGACAGGGGCCGTCGAGCAGTACTTC

d_gene: .
abundance: few
j_gene: TRBJ1-1
v_gene: TRBV29-1
CDR3aa: CSSLGGVDTEAFF
CDR3nt: TGCAGCTCCCTAGGAGGGGTGGACACTGAAGCTTTCTTT

d_gene: .
abundance: .
j_gene: TRBJ2-7
v_gene: TRBV11-2
CDR3aa: CASSSRTDSYEQYF
CDR3nt: TGTGCCAGCAGCTCGCGGACTGACTCCTACGAGCAGTACTTC

d_gene: TRBD1
abundance: .
j_gene: TRBJ2-4
v_gene: TRBV18
CDR3aa: CASSPRDRLLAKNIQYF
CDR3nt: TGTGCCAGCTCACCCCGGGACAGGTTACTAGCCAAAAACATTCAGTACTTC

d_gene: .
abundance: once
j_gene: TRBJ2-2
v_gene: TRBV7-3
CDR3aa: CASSLSGWSGAGELFF
CDR3nt: TGTGCCAGCAGCTTAAGCGGATGGTCTGGCGCCGGGGAGCTGTTTTTT